The 30 T cell receptor beta chains given below trace back to one sample, sequenced in a study of T cell changes during pregnancy in multiple sclerosis. The assay was immunoSEQ multiplex PCR, and TCRdb's table has in-frame clones only and misses some. The sample has about 32,000 clones; 91% are singletons. The sample consisted of CD8+ T cells from peripheral blood mononuclear cells, taken in the second trimester of pregnancy. Every receptor here comes from a female donor in good health, enrolled as a control in a pregnancy study.

This rearrangement joins TRBV7-9 to TRBJ2-2; possible D gene TRBD2, 6 bases. CDR3 size: 13 residues. The V and J ends lost 4 bases and 6 bases respectively, with 9 bases between them. Germline-derived CDR1 and CDR2 are SEHNR and FQNEAQ (reference sequence). The chain's CDR3 is CASSYGGAGELFF. In DNA form, the CDR3 reads TGTGCCAGCAGCTACGGCGGGGCCGGGGAGCTGTTTTTT.

This chain links TRBV27 with TRBJ2-7; 8 bases agree with TRBD1. Germline V gives CDR1 MNHEY, CDR2 SMNVEV (reference sequence). The junction had 9 bases not matched to a gene; V was cut back by 5 bases and J by 3 bases. The CDR3 has 15 residues. The CDR3, as DNA: TGTGCCAGCAGTATCCTCCGGGACAGGATCTACGAGCAGTACTTC. Translation gives CASSILRDRIYEQYF.

The chain is built from TRBV30 and TRBJ1-3, with 9 positions matching TRBD1. J gave up 7 bases and V 3 bases, and 10 bases lay outside the gene matches. The V gene's germline CDR1 is GTSNPN and CDR2 SVGIG (reference sequence). This CDR3 has 15 amino acids. CDR3 in DNA: TGTGCCTGGAGCGGTGGGACAGGGCCACGGAACACCATATATTTT. Amino acids: CAWSGGTGPRNTIYF.

The table lists this clone with a count of one. The chain couples TRBV7-2 to TRBJ1-4; D unclear. The V end lost 5 bases, the J end lost 8 bases, and 9 bases lay between the germline ends. CDR1 and CDR2 from the germline V gene are SGHTA and FQGNSA. The CDR3 consists of 12 residues. The DNA for the CDR3 is TGTGCCAGCAGCCCCTGGCCCGAAAAACTGTTTTTT. Translated, it gives CASSPWPEKLFF.

This chain connects TRBV15 to TRBJ1-2; D unresolved. There are 13 residues in the CDR3. V lost 3 bases to trimming and J lost 4 bases, with 9 bases between them. CDR1 LNHNV and CDR2 YYDKDF come from the germline V gene (reference sequence). The CDR3 DNA reads TGTGCCACCAGCAGCCCACCGGGCTATGGCTACACCTTC. Amino acids: CATSSPPGYGYTF. Complete variable domain (other parts from reference TRBV15 and TRBJ1-2): DAMVIQNPRYQVTQFGKPVTLSCSQTLNHNVMYWYQQKSSQAPKLLFHYYDKDFNNEADTPDNFQSRRPNTSFCFLDIRSPGLGDTAMYLCATSSPPGYGYTFGSGTRLTVV.

The chain uses TRBV19 and TRBJ1-2; no clear D gene. V lost 3 bases to trimming and J lost 3 bases, with 8 bases between them. This CDR3 comprises 13 residues. Germline V gene lookup returns CDR1 LNHDA and CDR2 SQIVND (reference sequence). In nucleotides, the CDR3 is TGTGCCAGTAGTATGAGGGAGGACTATGGCTACACCTTC. Translation gives CASSMREDYGYTF.

The V and J genes are TRBV6-5 and TRBJ2-1; 8 bases match TRBD2. This CDR3 spans 14 amino acids. Germline CDR1 MNHEY, CDR2 SVGAGI. Trimming cost V 7 bases and J 2 bases; bases outside gene matches: 4. The CDR3 region is CASKPGLAYNEQFF. In DNA, the CDR3 is TGTGCCAGCAAGCCGGGACTAGCCTACAATGAGCAGTTCTTC.

The chain uses TRBV7-9 and TRBJ1-1, with 7 bases fitting TRBD1. The CDR3 covers 15 residues. Losses at the gene ends were 5 bases for V and 1 base for J; bases not matched to a gene: 7. In germline, CDR1 is SEHNR, CDR2 FQNEAQ (reference sequence). For the CDR3, the DNA is TGTGCCAGCAGCCGAAGTGACAGGGAGAACACTGAAGCTTTCTTT. Translating it yields CASSRSDRENTEAFF.

The V and J genes are TRBV6-6 and TRBJ2-7; perhaps TRBD2 as D (5 bases). The CDR3 has 12 residues. Germline loops: CDR1 MNHNY, CDR2 SVGAGI (reference sequence). The V end was cut by 6 bases, the J end by 7 bases, with 13 bases between. The CDR3 nucleotides are TGTGCCAGCAGGCCCGGGGTGGCTGAGCAGTACTTC. It specifies CASRPGVAEQYF.

The rearrangement uses TRBV9 and TRBJ2-1; weak D call: TRBD2 (6 bases). Germline V gene lookup returns CDR1 SGDLS and CDR2 YYNGEE. The CDR3 length is 13 residues. The V gene lost 5 bases and the J gene lost 4 bases, with 10 bases spanning the gap. CDR3 bases: TGTGCCAGCAGTCCCGGGACTTACAATGAGCAGTTCTTC. Residues: CASSPGTYNEQFF.

The chain uses TRBV4-1 and TRBJ2-7, with 9 bases matching TRBD1. V lost 0 bases to trimming and J lost 5 bases; unmatched junction nucleotides: 11. The CDR3 extends over 17 amino acids. The germline gives CDR1 MGHRA, CDR2 YSYEKL. CDR3 sequence (DNA): TGCGCCAGCAGCCAAGATCCAGACAGGGGGATTTGGGACGAGCAGTACTTC. It is translated as CASSQDPDRGIWDEQYF.

J is TRBJ2-7 and V is TRBV30; perhaps TRBD2 as D (6 bases). The CDR3 runs 14 residues. From germline, CDR1 is GTSNPN and CDR2 SVGIG (reference sequence). Trimming left V 2 bases short and J 2 bases short, with 13 bases between. The CDR3 DNA is TGTGCCTGGAGTTGGACTAACCCAACCTACGAGCAGTACTTC. It encodes CAWSWTNPTYEQYF.

The chain employs TRBV4-1 and TRBJ2-2; 8 bases fit TRBD1. The CDR3 is 16 amino acids. V lost 4 bases and J lost 7; bases outside the gene matches: 11. Germline-derived CDR1 and CDR2 are MGHRA and YSYEKL. In DNA form, the CDR3 reads TGCGCCAGCAGCCCGGGACAGGCCTATTCCGACGGGGAGCTGTTTTTT. It encodes CASSPGQAYSDGELFF.

The chain uses TRBV27 and TRBJ2-3, with TRBD2 identical over 8 bases. Per the germline V gene, CDR1 is MNHEY and CDR2 is SMNVEV (reference sequence). The CDR3 covers 16 residues. The trim removed 2 bases at V and 5 bases at J, leaving 9 bases unmatched. In DNA form, the CDR3 reads TGTGCCAGCAGTTTAGTTGCCGGGGGGGCCGTAGATACGCAGTATTTT. It translates to CASSLVAGGAVDTQYF.

The rearrangement links TRBV11-2 to TRBJ1-1; D gene unclear. The CDR3 runs to 13 residues. Trimming removed 0 bases at V and 3 bases at J, with 5 bases between. Germline CDR1 reads SGHAT; CDR2 reads FQNNGV. DNA of the CDR3: TGTGCCAGCAGCTTAGAGGGCCACACTGAAGCTTTCTTT. Encoded protein: CASSLEGHTEAFF.

The rearrangement uses TRBV7-6 and TRBJ1-1; D not certain. Trimming removed 2 bases at V and 2 bases at J, with 15 bases between. This CDR3 comprises 16 residues. The germline gives CDR1 SGHVS, CDR2 FNYEAQ. CDR3 residues: CASSLFSGNRNTEAFF. As DNA, the CDR3 is TGTGCCAGCAGCTTATTTTCGGGGAATCGAAACACTGAAGCTTTCTTT.

The chain couples TRBV6-6 to TRBJ1-6; no clear D gene. V shed 8 bases and J shed 1 base, with 6 bases lying between them. Germline-derived CDR1 and CDR2 are MNHNY and SVGAGI (reference sequence). This CDR3 contains 13 residues. The CDR3 bases are TGTGCCAGCCAGGTATCCTATAATTCACCCCTCCACTTT. Translating it yields CASQVSYNSPLHF.

The rearrangement links TRBV5-6 to TRBJ1-2, with no clear D. From germline, CDR1 is SGHDT and CDR2 YYEEEE. Trimming pared 4 bases from V and 0 bases from J, leaving 16 bases between. The CDR3 is made up of 16 amino acids. The CDR3 DNA sequence: TGTGCCAGCAGCCCGGCCGGCGGCCTACCTAACTATGGCTACACCTTC. Encoded protein: CASSPAGGLPNYGYTF.

This chain connects TRBV9 to TRBJ2-3; a weak D match, TRBD2 (5 bases). CDR3 length: 14 residues. Germline CDR1 SGDLS, CDR2 YYNGEE. Trimming shortened V by 1 base and J by 0 bases, and 6 bases separated the two germline ends. CDR3 nucleotide sequence: TGTGCCAGCAGCGTACGGGGAAGCACAGATACGCAGTATTTT. Its protein product is CASSVRGSTDTQYF.

This rearrangement joins TRBV6-5 to TRBJ2-7, with 7 bases matching TRBD1. This CDR3 spans 15 amino acids. V lost 5 bases and J lost 0; bases outside the gene matches: 7. Germline V CDR1 and CDR2: MNHEY, SVGAGI. CDR3 coding DNA: TGTGCCAGCAGTGTCCGACAGGGTAGCTCCTACGAGCAGTACTTC. Its protein is CASSVRQGSSYEQYF.

This clone has just one count. The chain combines TRBV4-2 with TRBJ2-1; 13 bases line up with TRBD2. With 0 bases clipped from V and 0 bases from J, the junction kept 5 bases outside the gene matches. The V gene's germline CDR1 is LGHNA and CDR2 YNFKEQ. The CDR3 spans 19 residues. The CDR3 here is CASSQDTSGGVSSYNEQFF. As DNA, the CDR3 is TGTGCCAGCAGCCAAGACACTAGCGGGGGGGTCTCCTCCTACAATGAGCAGTTCTTC.

The rearrangement uses TRBV2 and TRBJ1-2; TRBD1 matches at 7 bases. The CDR3 runs 15 residues. V was pared by 6 bases and J by 4 bases, with 11 bases of the junction left unmatched. Germline values: CDR1 SNHLY, CDR2 FYNNEI. In DNA, the CDR3 is TGTGCCAGCAGGGGCGGGACAGCGGAACCCTATGGCTACACCTTC. It is translated as CASRGGTAEPYGYTF.

The gene calls are TRBV6-5 and TRBJ1-1, with D perhaps matching TRBD1 (6 bases). The V end was cut by 6 bases, the J end by 0 bases, with 14 bases between. The CDR3 spans 15 residues. Per the germline V gene, CDR1 is MNHEY and CDR2 is SVGAGI. The CDR3 spells CASRITDRLNTEAFF. The CDR3 bases are TGTGCCAGCAGAATCACCGACAGGCTGAACACTGAAGCTTTCTTT.

V and J are TRBV5-4 and TRBJ2-3; no clear D. V was shortened by 0 bases and J by 8 bases, with 4 bases between the two germline ends. Germline V lookup: CDR1 SGHNT, CDR2 YYREEE (reference sequence). This CDR3 comprises 11 residues. In DNA, the CDR3 is TGTGCCAGCAGCTTGGGAGGTACGCAGTATTTT. Residues: CASSLGGTQYF.

The genes are TRBV4-1 and TRBJ2-5; 7 nucleotides agree with TRBD2. J gave up 5 bases and V 1 base, and 7 bases lay outside the gene matches. Germline V CDR1 and CDR2: MGHRA, YSYEKL. The CDR3 is made up of 15 amino acids. CDR3 sequence: CASSQVGGSLETQYF. CDR3 in DNA: TGCGCCAGCAGCCAAGTGGGGGGGTCTTTGGAGACCCAGTACTTC.

The chain carries TRBV9 and TRBJ2-3, with D possibly being TRBD2 (5 bases). CDR1 and CDR2 (germline): SGDLS, YYNGEE. Trimming pared 4 bases from V and 2 bases from J, leaving 8 bases between. The CDR3 contains 13 residues. The DNA of the CDR3 is TGTGCCAGCAGCCCGGGGATCACAGATACGCAGTATTTT. Translated: CASSPGITDTQYF.

The sample holds one count of this clone. The junction and the germline gene differ at one end; a read error may be behind it. The rearrangement joins TRBV13 to TRBJ2-7; D remains ambiguous. The CDR3 covers 13 residues. The V gene's germline CDR1 is PRHDT and CDR2 FYEKMQ (reference sequence). CDR3 coding DNA: TGTGCCAGCAGGTTAGGTAGCTCCTACGAGCAGTACTTC. Translating it yields CASRLGSSYEQYF.

This clone was seen more than once but under ten times. V usage is TRBV19 and J usage is TRBJ1-1; D call uncertain. The CDR3 contains 10 residues. Per the germline V gene, CDR1 is LNHDA and CDR2 is SQIVND (reference sequence). V was pared by 7 bases and J by 7 bases, with 7 bases between. CDR3 DNA sequence: TGTGCCAGTAACGGGGTTGAAGCTTTCTTT. Protein: CASNGVEAFF.

V and J are TRBV30 and TRBJ2-5, with 9 bases fitting TRBD1. CDR3 size: 15 residues. CDR1 is GTSNPN and CDR2 is SVGIG in the germline V gene (reference sequence). V trimming: 5 bases; J trimming: 4 bases; junction bases outside the gene matches: 11. The CDR3 protein is CAWGPPDRGAETQYF. CDR3 nucleotide sequence: TGTGCCTGGGGACCCCCCGACAGGGGGGCAGAGACCCAGTACTTC.

The chain combines TRBV9 with TRBJ2-3; 8 bases are a match to TRBD2. The CDR3 sequence is 16 residues long. Germline V gene sequence: CDR1 SGDLS, CDR2 YYNGEE. The trim removed 3 bases at V and 4 bases at J, leaving 10 bases unmatched. This chain's CDR3 is CASSERGGGGSDTQYF. CDR3 in DNA: TGTGCCAGCAGCGAGCGTGGGGGCGGGGGGTCAGATACGCAGTATTTT.